The 7 T cell receptor beta chains below come from one sample, sequenced in a study of coeliac disease. Repertoires were generated with immunoSEQ multiplex PCR, while TCRdb's copy carries only in-frame clones and drops some. The table records several thousand clones, 62% of them present only once. Sequencing was carried out using lymphocytes from the gut lamina propria. The receptor source for this set is a man between 60 and 70 years old with celiac disease on a gluten-free diet.

This clone was seen once. The V gene is TRBV19, the J gene TRBJ2-5, with 10 bases aligning to TRBD1. CDR3 size: 15 residues. CDR1 and CDR2 from the germline V gene are LNHDA and SQIVND (reference sequence). Germline trimming cut 10 bases from V and 5 bases from J; bases unmatched to any gene: 13. CDR3 sequence: CATATGRQGAETQYF. DNA of the CDR3: TGTGCCACCGCGACGGGGAGACAGGGGGCTGAGACCCAGTACTTC.

This clone was detected a few times. V is TRBV5-1 and J is TRBJ1-2; D is perhaps TRBD1 (5 bases). The CDR3 is made up of 14 amino acids. V was trimmed by 0 bases and J by 0 bases, leaving 6 bases between them. Germline V CDR1 and CDR2: SGHRS, YFSETQ. The CDR3 DNA reads TGCGCCAGCAGCTTGGAGACAGCTAACTATGGCTACACCTTC. This codes for CASSLETANYGYTF.

In this sample, this clone is large. V usage is TRBV6-1 and J usage is TRBJ1-2; 7 positions match TRBD1. Germline V lookup: CDR1 MNHNS, CDR2 SASEGT. The V gene end was trimmed by 6 bases and the J gene end by 2 bases; junction bases not matched to a gene: 9. CDR3 length equals 15 residues. In DNA form, the CDR3 reads TGTGCCAGCAGCGCTCCCGAGACAGGGAACTATGGCTACACCTTC. This translates into CASSAPETGNYGYTF.

The chain couples TRBV30 to TRBJ2-7; 8 positions agree with TRBD1. V gave up 0 bases and J gave up 3 bases; unmatched junction bases: 4. CDR1 GTSNPN and CDR2 SVGIG come from the germline V gene (reference sequence). CDR3 length: 14 residues. CDR3 in amino acids: CAWSVAGGNYEQYF. The CDR3 DNA sequence: TGTGCCTGGAGTGTAGCAGGGGGCAACTACGAGCAGTACTTC.

This clone was observed a few times. The rearrangement uses TRBV2 and TRBJ1-4; D uncertain. Germline assignment: CDR1 SNHLY and CDR2 FYNNEI. The CDR3 contains 12 residues. Trimming removed 4 bases from V and 8 bases from J, with 8 bases in between. The CDR3 sequence: CASSVAGEKLFF. CDR3 nucleotides: TGTGCCAGCAGTGTGGCAGGAGAAAAACTGTTTTTT.

This clone was observed a handful of times. The chain employs TRBV5-4 and TRBJ2-6, with D perhaps TRBD2 (6 bases). The CDR3 is made up of 17 amino acids. Germline CDR1 SGHNT, CDR2 YYREEE (reference sequence). V was cut by 0 bases and J by 0 bases, with 10 bases left in between. In DNA form, the CDR3 reads TGTGCCAGCAGCTTGGGTCAGGGACTCTCTGGGGCCAACGTCCTGACTTTC. The encoded protein is CASSLGQGLSGANVLTF.

This rearrangement joins TRBV5-1 to TRBJ1-1; 8 positions match TRBD1. The V and J ends lost 1 base and 5 bases, in that order; junction bases with no gene match: 7. Germline CDR1 and CDR2: SGHRS and YFSETQ. The CDR3 is made up of 15 amino acids. The CDR3 DNA reads as TGCGCCAGCAGCTTGCAACTACAGGGGGGGACTGAAGCTTTCTTT. Translated: CASSLQLQGGTEAFF.